This T cell receptor (beta chain) is from a study of blood T cell repertoires in COVID-19. Study-wide context: Donors in the United States, Italy and Spain gave samples during acute or convalescent COVID-19. The cDNA or gDNA used as material had been derived from T cells, B-cell-depleted T cells, or PBMCs.

Per the study methods: By means of reference gene primer amplification, nucleated cell counts were estimated. This table comes from immunoSEQ multiplex PCR, and its TCRdb copy is limited to in-frame clones, with some not included. For V, J and clone size, that table is used; D and trimming come from the DNA. This table holds 100,000 to 150,000 clones, over 75% found once. J was trimmed by 3 bases and V by 6 bases; bases with no gene match: 4. CDR3 size: 14 residues. Germline lookup yields CDR1 ENHRY and CDR2 SYGVKD. The specimen was peripheral blood. The rearrangement links TRBV10-3 to TRBJ2-3; the match to TRBD2 covers 9 bases. This receptor was obtained from a woman at least 80 years old with acute or convalescent COVID-19. The CDR3 is CAIREREATDTQYF. CDR3 sequence (DNA): TGTGCCATCAGGGAGCGGGAGGCGACAGATACGCAGTATTTT.